These 30 T cell receptor beta chains were sequenced from one sample in a study of blood T cell repertoires in COVID-19 (dated by TCRdb to between 2020 and 2021). The library was obtained by the immunoSEQ multiplex PCR assay. As stored in TCRdb, this immuneACCESS dataset retains in-frame rearrangements with V and J assigned. A fraction of the clones does not appear; measured against another copy, unresolved V genes explain less than half of the discrepancy, and the remainder lacks a known reason. This sample is represented by about 220,000 clones; around 89% of them were singletons. The ten most abundant clones make up approximately 3.8% of the sample. The sequencing sample was made of PBMCs or T cells enriched from blood (not recorded which). These receptors were collected from a woman under 30 in a cohort exposed to, infected with or recovered from COVID-19 (not recorded which).

This chain connects TRBV5-1 to TRBJ1-1; D uncertain. This CDR3 contains 13 residues. The germline V gene encodes CDR1 SGHRS and CDR2 YFSETQ. Trimming stripped 2 bases from V and 1 base from J, with 6 bases between. The CDR3 DNA reads as TGCGCCAGCAGCTTACCGGGGAACACTGAAGCTTTCTTT. Amino acids: CASSLPGNTEAFF.

This chain joins TRBV19 and TRBJ1-4, with 7 bases matching TRBD1. CDR3 length equals 15 residues. Germline CDR1 reads LNHDA; CDR2 reads SQIVND (reference sequence). With 5 bases clipped from V and 7 bases from J, the junction kept 10 bases outside the gene matches. CDR3 sequence (DNA): TGTGCCAGTAGTCCCCTGACAGGGATAAGTGAAAAACTGTTTTTT. It specifies CASSPLTGISEKLFF.

The rearrangement uses TRBV3-1 (or the pseudogene TRBV3-2) and TRBJ1-6; 9 nucleotides line up with TRBD1. Germline CDR1 and CDR2: LGHDT and YNNKEL (reference sequence). The V gene end was trimmed by 3 bases and the J gene end by 10 bases; junction bases not matched to a gene: 7. This CDR3 is 15 amino acids long. The CDR3 spells CASSQGQGGRSPLHF. CDR3 coding DNA: TGTGCCAGCAGCCAGGGACAGGGTGGTAGGTCACCCCTCCACTTT.

The chain couples TRBV19 to TRBJ2-2, with D hard to call. Germline-derived CDR1 and CDR2 are LNHDA and SQIVND (reference sequence). The CDR3 has 11 residues. The ends were cut back, 3 bases at V and 6 bases at J, with 2 bases in the middle. The CDR3 region is CASSISGELFF. The CDR3 region has the DNA TGTGCCAGTAGTATCTCCGGGGAGCTGTTTTTT.

The chain combines TRBV28 with TRBJ1-3, with D maybe TRBD1 (5 bases). Trimming took 5 bases from V and 4 from J, leaving 18 bases between them. Germline CDR1 MDHEN, CDR2 SYDVKM. This CDR3 spans 16 amino acids. The CDR3 here is CASSPIRRGSGNTIYF. The DNA of the CDR3 is TGTGCCAGCAGTCCTATAAGGAGGGGTTCAGGAAACACCATATATTTT. The full variable domain, its missing parts supplied by reference TRBV28 and TRBJ1-3, is DVKVTQSSRYLVKRTGEKVFLECVQDMDHENMFWYRQDPGLGLRLIYFSYDVKMKEKGDIPEGYSVSREKKERFSLILESASTNQTSMYLCASSPIRRGSGNTIYFGEGSWLTVV.

The V and J genes are TRBV7-9 and TRBJ2-1; 10 bases agree with TRBD2. The V gene's germline CDR1 is SEHNR and CDR2 FQNEAQ (reference sequence). The CDR3 contains 15 residues. Germline trimming cut 5 bases from V and 6 bases from J; bases unmatched to any gene: 7. The CDR3 spells CASSVWIAGGNEQFF. The CDR3 bases are TGTGCCAGCAGCGTCTGGATAGCGGGGGGCAATGAGCAGTTCTTC. Complete variable domain (other parts from reference TRBV7-9 and TRBJ2-1): DTGVSQNPRHKITKRGQNVTFRCDPISEHNRLYWYRQTLGQGPEFLTYFQNEAQLEKSRLLSDRFSAERPKGSFSTLEIQRTEQGDSAMYLCASSVWIAGGNEQFFGPGTRLTVL.

The chain is built from TRBV28 and TRBJ1-1, with 7 positions matching TRBD1. With 9 bases clipped from V and 5 bases from J, the junction kept 12 bases outside the gene matches. This CDR3 has 14 residues. Germline values: CDR1 MDHEN, CDR2 SYDVKM. The DNA of the CDR3 is TGTGCCAGTCAAAAAGGGGGCGGGGGGACTGAAGCTTTCTTT. Its translation is CASQKGGGGTEAFF.

The gene calls are TRBV14 and TRBJ2-1, with 7 nucleotides matching TRBD2. This CDR3 comprises 12 residues. The V gene end was trimmed by 1 base and the J gene end by 9 bases; junction bases not matched to a gene: 0. Germline values: CDR1 SGHDN, CDR2 FVKESK. The CDR3 here is CASSQGGGEQFF. The CDR3 bases are TGTGCCAGCAGCCAAGGGGGGGGTGAGCAGTTCTTC.

V is TRBV2 and J is TRBJ2-5; TRBD1 is a possible D gene (6 bases). CDR3 length: 13 residues. Germline lookup yields CDR1 SNHLY and CDR2 FYNNEI. The V gene lost 7 bases and the J gene lost 5 bases, with 14 bases spanning the gap. The CDR3 protein is CASNADRWETQYF. The CDR3 DNA reads TGTGCCAGCAATGCTGACAGGTGGGAGACCCAGTACTTC.

V is TRBV5-1 and J is TRBJ2-5; TRBD2 matches at 9 bases. CDR1 is SGHRS and CDR2 is YFSETQ in the germline V gene. This CDR3 is 16 amino acids long. V lost 1 base and J lost 1; bases outside the gene matches: 5. CDR3 residues: CASSLTLAGLQETQYF. Here the CDR3 DNA reads TGCGCCAGCAGCTTGACACTAGCGGGCCTCCAAGAGACCCAGTACTTC.

As concerns this clone: This same CDR3 is encoded by further DNA sequences in the sample. The CDR3 DNA sequence: TGTGCCAGCAGCCAAGATTCCAGGGAGCAGTTCTTC. Its translation is CASSQDSREQFF. The V and J genes are TRBV3-1 (or the pseudogene TRBV3-2) and TRBJ2-1, with D uncertain. This CDR3 is built from 12 residues. The germline V gene encodes CDR1 LGHDT and CDR2 YNNKEL (reference sequence). Trimming shortened V by 0 bases and J by 10 bases, and 7 bases separated the two germline ends.

J is TRBJ2-1 and V is TRBV19; TRBD2 aligns across 13 bases. The length of the CDR3 is 17 residues. V shed 2 bases and J 6 bases; nucleotides not matched to a gene: 7. Germline V lookup: CDR1 LNHDA, CDR2 SQIVND (reference sequence). In DNA form, the CDR3 reads TGTGCCAGTAGTATACATCGGACTAGCGGGAGACCCAATGAGCAGTTCTTC. Translated: CASSIHRTSGRPNEQFF.

The chain uses TRBV9 and TRBJ1-2; maybe TRBD1 (5 bases). V lost 3 bases and J lost 9, with 12 bases in between. The CDR3 spans 12 residues. In germline, CDR1 is SGDLS, CDR2 YYNGEE. This chain's CDR3 is CASSGRGARYTF. CDR3 coding DNA: TGTGCCAGCAGCGGCCGCGGGGCGCGCTACACCTTC.

This chain joins TRBV11-2 and TRBJ1-3, with D possibly being TRBD1 (6 bases). CDR1 is SGHAT and CDR2 is FQNNGV in the germline V gene. With 4 bases removed from V and 2 bases from J, the gap between germline ends came to 12 bases. The CDR3 totals 15 residues. Written as DNA, the CDR3 is TGTGCCAGCAGCTCGGACAGAATAGCTGGAAACACCATATATTTT. Its translation: CASSSDRIAGNTIYF.

The chain combines TRBV24-1 with TRBJ1-5, with D possibly being TRBD1 (5 bases). With 2 bases removed from V and 1 base from J, the gap between germline ends came to 14 bases. The CDR3 spans 17 residues. Germline V gene lookup returns CDR1 KGHDR and CDR2 SFDVKD. CDR3 region: CATSDSTGAGSNQPQHF. The CDR3 nucleotides read TGTGCCACCAGTGATTCTACAGGCGCTGGGAGCAATCAGCCCCAGCATTTT.

The sample holds one count of this clone. The V call is TRBV28, the J call TRBJ2-7, with TRBD1 as a possible D gene (5 bases). V lost 2 bases, J lost 3 bases, and 11 bases lay in between. The CDR3 sequence is 14 residues long. Germline CDR1 is MDHEN and CDR2 is SYDVKM. The CDR3 sequence is CASSLRGENYEQYF. In DNA form, the CDR3 reads TGTGCCAGCAGTTTAAGGGGCGAGAACTACGAGCAGTACTTC.

This chain connects TRBV4-1 to TRBJ1-1, with TRBD1 matching 8 bases. This CDR3 has 17 residues. CDR1 and CDR2 from the germline V gene are MGHRA and YSYEKL. V dropped 1 base and J dropped 2; count of bases not matched to a gene: 9. The chain's CDR3 is CASSQAGQGAPNTEAFF. The CDR3 DNA reads as TGCGCCAGCAGCCAAGCGGGGCAGGGGGCACCTAACACTGAAGCTTTCTTT.

The chain recombines TRBV19 with TRBJ2-7; maybe TRBD1 (5 bases). Germline CDR1 and CDR2: LNHDA and SQIVND (reference sequence). This CDR3 region has 13 residues. The V and J ends lost 5 bases and 6 bases respectively, with 14 bases between them. CDR3 residues: CASSLPGRAEQYF. The CDR3 nucleotides are TGTGCCAGTAGTCTCCCCGGCAGGGCCGAGCAGTACTTC.

The chain recombines TRBV27 with TRBJ2-5, with a possible D match to TRBD2 (5 bases). Trimming pared 3 bases from V and 4 bases from J, leaving 6 bases between. The V gene's germline CDR1 is MNHEY and CDR2 SMNVEV (reference sequence). The CDR3 has 12 residues. The CDR3 loop reads CASSFGGETQYF. CDR3 sequence (DNA): TGTGCCAGCAGTTTCGGAGGAGAGACCCAGTACTTC.

This chain uses TRBV14 with TRBJ1-2; possible D gene TRBD1, 6 bases. The length of the CDR3 is 14 residues. V was pared by 2 bases and J by 7 bases, with 14 bases between. Germline assignment: CDR1 SGHDN and CDR2 FVKESK. This chain's CDR3 is CASSQIGARGGYTF. The CDR3 DNA sequence: TGTGCCAGCAGCCAAATCGGGGCCAGGGGTGGCTACACCTTC.

The V gene is TRBV19, the J gene TRBJ1-3; D uncertain. V was cut by 2 bases and J by 2 bases, with 13 bases left in between. From germline, CDR1 is LNHDA and CDR2 SQIVND (reference sequence). This CDR3 spans 16 amino acids. This chain's CDR3 is CASSIRWLAAGNTIYF. CDR3 bases: TGTGCCAGTAGTATAAGGTGGCTGGCGGCTGGAAACACCATATATTTT.

The gene calls are TRBV6-5 and TRBJ2-7, with TRBD2 matching 8 bases. Germline values: CDR1 MNHEY, CDR2 SVGAGI. CDR3 length: 15 residues. The J segment lost 3 bases and the V segment lost 6 bases, leaving 10 bases of the junction unmatched. CDR3 DNA sequence: TGTGCCAGCAGGGCCGGGACTAGTTCTAGCTACGAGCAGTACTTC. This encodes CASRAGTSSSYEQYF.

In this sample, this clone turned up once. The CDR3 protein is CSVEVMDLRATDTQYF. CDR3 sequence (DNA): TGCAGCGTTGAAGTCATGGACCTGAGGGCCACAGATACGCAGTATTTT. The genes are TRBV29-1 and TRBJ2-3; D is possibly TRBD2 (5 bases). The V gene lost 1 base and the J gene lost 2 bases, with 16 bases spanning the gap. This CDR3 has 16 amino acids. Germline CDR1 and CDR2: SQVTM and ANQGSEA.

The rearrangement links TRBV2 to TRBJ2-2; 10 positions match TRBD1. The CDR3 sequence is 13 residues long. With 8 bases clipped from V and 4 bases from J, the junction kept 1 base outside the gene matches. CDR1 is SNHLY, CDR2 FYNNEI, per germline. The CDR3 DNA reads TGTGCCAGCGGGACAGGGGTCACCGGGGAGCTGTTTTTT. Its translation: CASGTGVTGELFF.

The V call is TRBV5-8, the J call TRBJ1-2, with TRBD1 matching over 8 bases. The germline V gene has CDR1 SGHTS and CDR2 YDEGEE. V lost 3 bases to trimming and J lost 7 bases; unmatched junction nucleotides: 11. The length of the CDR3 is 15 residues. The CDR3 loop reads CASSSPTGAIRGYTF. CDR3 sequence (DNA): TGTGCCAGCAGCTCGCCGACAGGGGCGATCCGTGGCTACACCTTC. Together with reference TRBV5-8 and TRBJ1-2, the CDR3 gives the full variable domain: EAGVTQSPTHLIKTRGQQATLRCSPISGHTSVYWYQQALGLGLQFLLWYDEGEERNRGNFPPRFSGRQFPNYSSELNVNALELEDSALYLCASSSPTGAIRGYTFGSGTRLTVV.

The DNA for the CDR3 is TGCGCCAGCAGTGCAATAACTAGCGGGAGGGCCGGGGGAGATACGCAGTATTTT. Translating it yields CASSAITSGRAGGDTQYF. V gene TRBV10-1 combines with J gene TRBJ2-3; 13 bases match TRBD2. Unmatched junction bases numbered 12, after V lost 4 bases and J lost 5 bases. The CDR3 sequence is 18 residues long. Germline V CDR1 and CDR2: WNHNN, SYGVQD (reference sequence).

The rearrangement joins TRBV19 to TRBJ1-6; 7 bases are shared with TRBD1. Germline V gene sequence: CDR1 LNHDA, CDR2 SQIVND (reference sequence). The length of the CDR3 is 14 residues. V was clipped by 4 bases and J by 10 bases; unmatched bases: 7. CDR3 in DNA: TGTGCCAGTAGTAATCCGACAGGGTACTCACCCCTCCACTTT. Encoded protein: CASSNPTGYSPLHF.

This chain connects TRBV7-9 to TRBJ2-6; no clear D gene. CDR1 is SEHNR, CDR2 FQNEAQ, per germline (reference sequence). CDR3 length: 18 residues. The V end was cut by 4 bases, the J end by 0 bases, with 16 bases between. CDR3 bases: TGTGCCAGCAGCTCCCCCCCGGGTTCGAGCTCTGGGGCCAACGTCCTGACTTTC. This gives the protein CASSSPPGSSSGANVLTF.

The V and J genes are TRBV27 and TRBJ1-5, with 7 positions matching TRBD1. Germline CDR1 MNHEY, CDR2 SMNVEV (reference sequence). V was clipped by 6 bases and J by 0 bases; unmatched bases: 5. The CDR3 sequence is 15 residues long. CDR3 nucleotides: TGTGCCAGCAGCGACAGGGTTTCTAGCAATCAGCCCCAGCATTTT. Protein sequence: CASSDRVSSNQPQHF.

The chain recombines TRBV5-4 with TRBJ1-3; D is ambiguous. The CDR3 contains 17 residues. Trimming stripped 4 bases from V and 0 bases from J, with 17 bases between. CDR1 is SGHNT, CDR2 YYREEE, per germline (reference sequence). The CDR3 DNA sequence: TGTGCCAGCAGCCCTATGGGCCCTTCCTCCTCTGGAAACACCATATATTTT. Protein: CASSPMGPSSSGNTIYF.